Sequencing of this TCR beta chain was carried out in a study of human T cells and chemical hapten exposure. At the level of the study: Affected patients, primarily female, had alopecia areata, totalis or universalis.

TCRdb called the RACE reads again in MiXCR, with one record for every CDR3 protein. The sample consists of 200,000 to 300,000 distinct CDR3 sequences, approximately 8.6% of them appearing once. The CDR3 is made up of 13 amino acids. V lost 2 bases and J lost 5, with 7 bases in between. Germline V gene data show CDR1 as SGDLS and CDR2 as YYNGEE. Time point in this sample: pre-sensitization, week 0. Treatment meaning: therapeutic diphenylcyclopropenone sensitization with weekly scalp DPC. A remark on this clonotype: Its target is unknown.

Study results and limitations: Higher patch test scores went with higher counts of PT1 expanded TCRs.

The sequence was collected from a woman aged 40 to 50 with alopecia areata. Some clones in this sample may be carry-over from other donors' samples. The rearrangement links TRBV9 to TRBJ2-2; D is uncertain. The specimen was whole blood, collected in connection with sensitization to the hapten diphenylcyclopropenone (DPC). CDR3 region: CASSVARTGELFF. The CDR3 DNA reads TGTGCCAGCAGCGTGGCTAGGACCGGGGAGCTGTTTTTT.